Following are 24 T cell receptor beta chains from one sample sequenced in a study of early T cells in non-severe SARS-CoV-2 infection. Each CDR3 protein gets one entry after TCRdb re-called the 5' RACE reads with MiXCR. The data show around 110,000 distinct CDR3 sequences, with roughly 10% seen just once and 7.6% held by the top ten. The source material was whole blood. These receptors came from an adult who was a healthcare worker with PCR-confirmed SARS-CoV-2 infection or an uninfected control (not recorded which).

This clonotype was detected only a few times. J is TRBJ2-1 and V is TRBV3-1, with D unclear. CDR1 LGHDT and CDR2 YNNKEL come from the germline V gene (reference sequence). The CDR3 is made up of 12 amino acids. V dropped 2 bases and J dropped 9 bases, with 8 bases sitting between them. The CDR3 protein is CASSQLDTEQFF. DNA for the CDR3: TGTGCCAGCAGCCAACTAGACACTGAGCAGTTCTTC.

This clonotype turned up a few times. This chain joins TRBV30 and TRBJ2-1, with TRBD2 matching over 10 bases. The J segment lost 2 bases and the V segment lost 1 base, leaving 8 bases of the junction unmatched. From germline, CDR1 is GTSNPN and CDR2 SVGIG (reference sequence). The CDR3 covers 17 residues. The CDR3 spells CAWSEKSGRAPYNEQFF. Written as DNA, the CDR3 is TGTGCCTGGAGTGAGAAGAGCGGGAGGGCCCCCTACAATGAGCAGTTCTTC.

The CDR3 region has the DNA TGTGCCAGCTCACCACCATTCTCGGCAGCGAACTATGGCTACACCTTC. Translated, it gives CASSPPFSAANYGYTF. This chain joins TRBV18 and TRBJ1-2; D gene uncertain. This CDR3 has 16 amino acids. Trimming left V 0 bases short and J 2 bases short, with 13 bases between. Germline values: CDR1 KGHSH, CDR2 LQKENI.

This clonotype showed up many times. V is TRBV19 and J is TRBJ2-2; D is ambiguous. The CDR3 is 14 residues long. V was pared by 4 bases and J by 4 bases, with 10 bases between. Germline V gene sequence: CDR1 LNHDA, CDR2 SQIVND (reference sequence). Written as DNA, the CDR3 is TGTGCCAGTAGTAACGCTCATATCACCGGGGAGCTGTTTTTT. Its translation: CASSNAHITGELFF.

The rearrangement links TRBV20-1 to TRBJ2-7; 9 bases are a match to TRBD1. Germline V CDR1 and CDR2: DFQATT, SNEGSKA (reference sequence). The CDR3 consists of 15 residues. With 5 bases clipped from V and 2 bases from J, the junction kept 10 bases outside the gene matches. CDR3 loop: CSARNSGTGPYEQYF. CDR3 DNA: TGCAGTGCTCGGAACTCCGGGACAGGGCCCTACGAGCAGTACTTC.

There are a few counts of this clonotype. The chain combines TRBV28 with TRBJ1-4; tentatively, D is TRBD1 (6 bases). Trimming took off 6 bases at V and 5 bases at J, with 13 bases between the two ends. Germline assignment: CDR1 MDHEN and CDR2 SYDVKM. The CDR3 totals 14 residues. The CDR3 nucleotides are TGTGCCAGCAGCCCACAGGGCCGAAATGAAAAACTGTTTTTT. It yields the protein CASSPQGRNEKLFF.

This clonotype was detected ten times or more. V and J are TRBV7-2 and TRBJ2-1; no firm D call. Per germline, CDR1 SGHTA and CDR2 FQGNSA. The germline V and J ends were trimmed by 0 bases and 1 base, with 7 bases remaining between them. CDR3 length equals 15 residues. CDR3 sequence (DNA): TGTGCCAGCAGCTTAGCCGGTGTTTCCTACAATGAGCAGTTCTTC. Its translation: CASSLAGVSYNEQFF.

This clonotype was observed a handful of times. The chain employs TRBV12-3 or TRBV12-4 and TRBJ1-2, with D uncertain. V lost 5 bases and J 3 bases, leaving 10 bases between the germline ends. The CDR3 runs to 13 residues. CDR3 sequence: CASSQSQYYGYTF. CDR3 DNA: TGTGCCAGCAGTCAGTCCCAGTACTATGGCTACACCTTC.

J is TRBJ2-7 and V is TRBV28, with D perhaps matching TRBD2 (5 bases). The CDR3 is made up of 12 amino acids. Germline V CDR1 and CDR2: MDHEN, SYDVKM. V lost 8 bases, J lost 6 bases, and 14 bases lay in between. The CDR3 nucleotides read TGTGCCAGCGATACGCGCGCGGGCGAGCAGTACTTC. This gives the protein CASDTRAGEQYF.

A few counts support this clonotype. The DNA for the CDR3 is TGTGCCAGCTCACCACTCCGGGACAGTAATGAAAAACTGTTTTTT. Translated, it gives CASSPLRDSNEKLFF. The chain combines TRBV18 with TRBJ1-4; 7 bases line up with TRBD1. This CDR3 comprises 15 residues. Germline V gives CDR1 KGHSH, CDR2 LQKENI. With 1 base clipped from V and 4 bases from J, the junction kept 3 bases outside the gene matches.

There are many counts of this clonotype. CDR3 amino acids: CASSQDPPGQGSPLHF. Written as DNA, the CDR3 is TGCGCCAGCAGCCAAGATCCGCCTGGACAGGGTTCACCCCTCCACTTT. The chain recombines TRBV4-3 with TRBJ1-6, with 8 bases identical to TRBD1. In germline, CDR1 is LGHNA, CDR2 YSLEER. The junction had 7 bases not matched to a gene; V was cut back by 0 bases and J by 9 bases. The CDR3 is made up of 16 amino acids.

The gene calls are TRBV2 and TRBJ2-3; tentatively, D is TRBD2 (5 bases). The CDR3 contains 12 residues. Trimming cost V 9 bases and J 1 base, with 8 bases left between them. Germline V lookup: CDR1 SNHLY, CDR2 FYNNEI. For the CDR3, the DNA is TGTGCCAGTCGTAGCGGCACAGATACGCAGTATTTT. Translating gives CASRSGTDTQYF.

This rearrangement joins TRBV28 to TRBJ1-2, with no clear D. This CDR3 region has 11 residues. CDR1 is MDHEN, CDR2 SYDVKM, per germline. The V end was cut by 6 bases, the J end by 2 bases, with 4 bases between. The CDR3 nucleotides read TGTGCCAGCAGCCCAAACTATGGCTACACCTTC. Its protein is CASSPNYGYTF.

The chain uses TRBV7-9 and TRBJ2-5, with unresolved D. Trimming shortened V by 1 base and J by 3 bases, and 3 bases separated the two germline ends. The CDR3 has 12 amino acids. Looked up from germline, CDR1 is SEHNR and CDR2 is FQNEAQ (reference sequence). This CDR3 is CASSLDKETQYF. CDR3 DNA sequence: TGTGCCAGCAGCTTAGACAAAGAGACCCAGTACTTC.

This clonotype was picked up a small number of times. J is TRBJ1-5 and V is TRBV19; D gene unclear. This CDR3 is 15 amino acids long. CDR1 is LNHDA and CDR2 is SQIVND in the germline V gene (reference sequence). V lost 1 base, J lost 2 bases, and 9 bases lay in between. The CDR3 region is CASSIGGGGNQPQHF. The CDR3 DNA reads TGTGCCAGTAGTATAGGAGGCGGCGGCAATCAGCCCCAGCATTTT.

This clonotype has at least ten counts. The rearrangement joins TRBV30 to TRBJ1-1; weak D call: TRBD1 (6 bases). Per the germline V gene, CDR1 is GTSNPN and CDR2 is SVGIG (reference sequence). CDR3 size: 13 residues. V was pared by 1 base and J by 8 bases, with 14 bases between. CDR3 protein: CAWSGNGQFEAFF. CDR3 sequence (DNA): TGTGCCTGGAGTGGCAATGGACAGTTCGAAGCTTTCTTT.

The V and J genes are TRBV20-1 and TRBJ1-2; D gene ambiguous. The CDR3 contains 13 residues. V was shortened by 0 bases and J by 4 bases, with 9 bases between the two germline ends. The germline gives CDR1 DFQATT, CDR2 SNEGSKA (reference sequence). The CDR3 loop reads CSARDLRLYGYTF. CDR3 coding DNA: TGCAGTGCTAGAGATCTGAGACTCTATGGCTACACCTTC.

The chain carries TRBV4-1 and TRBJ2-2; D is possibly TRBD2 (5 bases). V was clipped by 1 base and J by 7 bases, with 19 bases between them. Germline V gene sequence: CDR1 MGHRA, CDR2 YSYEKL. CDR3 size: 17 residues. In DNA, the CDR3 is TGCGCCAGCAGCCAAGTAATTCTGGCGGGTGGGAACGGGGAGCTGTTTTTT. Protein product: CASSQVILAGGNGELFF.

This clonotype was counted between two and nine times. The rearrangement uses TRBV6-6 and TRBJ1-4, with 9 bases fitting TRBD1. The CDR3 spans 15 residues. V gave up 4 bases and J gave up 8 bases; unmatched junction bases: 8. Per the germline V gene, CDR1 is MNHNY and CDR2 is SVGAGI (reference sequence). As DNA, the CDR3 is TGTGCCAGCAGTTCGCCGGGACAGGGTAGCGAAAAACTGTTTTTT. Translation gives CASSSPGQGSEKLFF.

The rearrangement joins TRBV21-1 to TRBJ2-7; the table names TRBD1, a call not compared with the DNA. TRBV21-1 is an annotated pseudogene. The length of the CDR3 is 14 residues. CDR3 protein: CARAGDRGNYKQYF. The CDR3 DNA follows: TGTGCCAGAGCAGGGGACAGGGGAAACTACAAGCAGTACTTC.

The chain uses TRBV19 and TRBJ2-7; D is undetermined. The CDR3 consists of 15 residues. Germline loops: CDR1 LNHDA, CDR2 SQIVND (reference sequence). Trimming removed 3 bases from V and 1 base from J, with 13 bases in between. CDR3 sequence: CASSIGQDRSYEQYF. The DNA for the CDR3 is TGTGCCAGTAGTATCGGGCAGGACCGTTCCTACGAGCAGTACTTC.

This clonotype is labeled as medium-sized. This chain connects TRBV20-1 to TRBJ2-5, with a weak D call TRBD2 (5 bases). The CDR3 has 12 residues. Germline V gene lookup returns CDR1 DFQATT and CDR2 SNEGSKA (reference sequence). The CDR3 spells CSTGRGQETQYF. The CDR3 DNA reads TGCAGCACCGGAAGAGGGCAAGAGACCCAGTACTTC.

The chain has TRBV18 and TRBJ2-7; no definite D call. Between the trimmed V and J ends, which lost 3 bases and 6 bases, there was a span of 9 bases. The CDR3 consists of 12 residues. From germline, CDR1 is KGHSH and CDR2 LQKENI. The CDR3 DNA follows: TGTGCCAGCTCACCGGCAGGCCTCGAGCAGTACTTC. Translation: CASSPAGLEQYF.

This clonotype was observed a handful of times. The J gene is TRBJ2-4, the V gene TRBV29-1, with 10 nucleotides matching TRBD1. CDR1 is SQVTM, CDR2 ANQGSEA, per germline. After removal of 0 bases from V and 8 bases from J, the junction contained 7 bases not matched to a gene. The CDR3 runs 15 residues. The CDR3: CSVEDRTGGMDIQYF. The CDR3 bases are TGCAGCGTTGAAGATAGGACAGGGGGAATGGACATTCAGTACTTC. The whole variable domain, filled in from reference TRBV29-1 and TRBJ2-4, reads SAVISQKPSRDICQRGTSLTIQCQVDSQVTMMFWYRQQPGQSLTLIATANQGSEATYESGFVIDKFPISRPNLTFSTLTVSNMSPEDSSIYLCSVEDRTGGMDIQYFGAGTRLSVL.